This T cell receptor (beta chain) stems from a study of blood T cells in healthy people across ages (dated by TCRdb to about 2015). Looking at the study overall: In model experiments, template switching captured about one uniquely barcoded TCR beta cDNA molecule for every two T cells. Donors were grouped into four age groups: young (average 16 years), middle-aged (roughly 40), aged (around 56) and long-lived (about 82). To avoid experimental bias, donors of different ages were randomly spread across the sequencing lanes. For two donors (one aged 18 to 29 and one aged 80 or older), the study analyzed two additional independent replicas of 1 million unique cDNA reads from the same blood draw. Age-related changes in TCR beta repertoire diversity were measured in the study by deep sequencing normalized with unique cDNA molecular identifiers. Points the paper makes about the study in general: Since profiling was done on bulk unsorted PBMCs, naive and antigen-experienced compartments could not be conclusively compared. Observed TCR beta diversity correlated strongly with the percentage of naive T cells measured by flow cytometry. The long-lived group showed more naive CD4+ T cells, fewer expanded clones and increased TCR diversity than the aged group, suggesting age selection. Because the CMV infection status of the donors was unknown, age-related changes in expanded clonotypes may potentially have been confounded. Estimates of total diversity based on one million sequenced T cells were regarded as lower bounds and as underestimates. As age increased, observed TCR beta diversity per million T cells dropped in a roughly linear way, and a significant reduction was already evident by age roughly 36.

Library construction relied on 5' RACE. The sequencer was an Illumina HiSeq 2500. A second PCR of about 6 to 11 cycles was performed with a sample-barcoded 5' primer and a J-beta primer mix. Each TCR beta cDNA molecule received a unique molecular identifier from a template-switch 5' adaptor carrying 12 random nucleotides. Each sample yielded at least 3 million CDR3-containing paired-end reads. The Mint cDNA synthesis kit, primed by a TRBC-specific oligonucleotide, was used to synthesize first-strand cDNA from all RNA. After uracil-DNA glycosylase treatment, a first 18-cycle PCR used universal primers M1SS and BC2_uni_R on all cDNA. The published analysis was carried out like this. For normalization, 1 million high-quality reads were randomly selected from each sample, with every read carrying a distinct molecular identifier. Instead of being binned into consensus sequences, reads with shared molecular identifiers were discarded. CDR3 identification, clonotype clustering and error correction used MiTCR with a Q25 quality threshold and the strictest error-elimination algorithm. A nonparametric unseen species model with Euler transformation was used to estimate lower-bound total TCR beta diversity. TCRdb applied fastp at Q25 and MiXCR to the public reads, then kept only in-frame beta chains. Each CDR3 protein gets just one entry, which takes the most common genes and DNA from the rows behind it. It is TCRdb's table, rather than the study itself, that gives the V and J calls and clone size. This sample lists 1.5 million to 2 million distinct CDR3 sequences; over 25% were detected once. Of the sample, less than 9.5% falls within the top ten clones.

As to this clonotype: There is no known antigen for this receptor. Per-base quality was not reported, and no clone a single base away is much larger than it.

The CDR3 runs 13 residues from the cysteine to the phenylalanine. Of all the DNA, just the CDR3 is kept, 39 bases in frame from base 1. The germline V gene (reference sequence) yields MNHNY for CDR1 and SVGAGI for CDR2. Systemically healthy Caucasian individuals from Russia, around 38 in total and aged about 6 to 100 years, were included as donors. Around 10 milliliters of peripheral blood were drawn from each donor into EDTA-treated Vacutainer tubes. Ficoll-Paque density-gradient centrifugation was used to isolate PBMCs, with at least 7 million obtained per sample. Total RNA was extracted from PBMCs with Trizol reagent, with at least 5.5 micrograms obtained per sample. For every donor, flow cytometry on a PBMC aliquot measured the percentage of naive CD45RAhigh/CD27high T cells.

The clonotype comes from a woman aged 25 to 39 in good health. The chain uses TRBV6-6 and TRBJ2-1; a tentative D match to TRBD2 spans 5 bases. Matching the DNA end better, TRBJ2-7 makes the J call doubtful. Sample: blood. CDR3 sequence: CASRASSYNEQYF. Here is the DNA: TGTGCCAGCAGAGCTAGCTCCTACAATGAGCAGTACTTC.